This T cell receptor (beta chain) was sequenced in a study of shared T cell receptors in the human thymus. This clone was observed once. This CDR3 region has 18 residues. Germline CDR1 reads LNHDA; CDR2 reads SQIVND (reference sequence). V shed 5 bases and J 1 base; nucleotides not matched to a gene: 9. The method was immunoSEQ multiplex PCR; TCRdb's version includes in-frame clones alone and lacks a portion of them. The profile covers some 760,000 clones, with approximately 83% appearing a single time and more than 0.008% taken by the ten largest. The sample also formed part of further work on human thymus T cells. Per that study: The study used thymus tissue resected during corrective heart surgery. What appeared biased in thymic and blood repertoires was the usage of V and J genes. What related research reported was that thymic repertoires overlapped highly among unrelated individuals.

The V and J genes are TRBV19 and TRBJ1-6; the match to TRBD1 covers 9 bases. The TCR was taken from a girl less than two years old with a congenital heart defect. The sample consisted of thymocytes. The CDR3 DNA is TGTGCCAGTAGTGGCCGGGACAGGGTGTCGTCCTATAATTCACCCCTCCACTTT. It codes for CASSGRDRVSSYNSPLHF.